This T cell receptor beta chain derives from a study of CD8 T cells in Susac syndrome. TCR beta sequencing was performed on blood CD8+ and CD4+ T cells. Purification of the CD8+ and CD4+ T cells relied on negative isolation, and TEMRA cells underwent FACS enrichment. Reverse transcription of roughly 0.5 to 1 ug RNA used random hexamers. TCR beta CDR3 was amplified by immunoSEQ covering 54 Vbeta and 13 Jbeta. TCRdb analysed the immunoSEQ multiplex PCR reads with MiXCR anew, one entry per CDR3 protein. Among approximately 150,000 distinct CDR3 sequences listed, less than 95% were seen once. This CDR3 contains 15 residues. V gave up 6 bases and J gave up 3 bases; unmatched junction bases: 8. Germline-derived CDR1 and CDR2 are SNHLY and FYNNEI.

V usage is TRBV2 and J usage is TRBJ1-5; TRBD1 aligns across 7 bases. The sequence came from a human donor in good health. Sequenced sample: CD4+ T cells from PBMCs. The CDR3 reads CASSGGQTFNQPQHF. CDR3 bases: TGTGCCAGCAGCGGGGGACAGACATTCAATCAGCCCCAGCATTTT.